This TCR beta chain is drawn from a study of cytomegalovirus exposure and HLA in healthy donors. Study-wide context: Earlier work reported 117 million unique TCR beta sequences from about 200 million T cells.

Researchers ran the PCR with 60 Vbeta and 13 Jbeta primers. Only in-frame clones appear in the TCRdb table, and some are missing; sequencing was by immunoSEQ multiplex PCR. This sample has more than 110,000 clones, with 70% found just once. The TCR originated in a woman aged 25-40 years in good health and CMV-seronegative. Sequencing was done on a sample of PBMCs.

The CDR3 here is CASSLLTSGESNEQFF. For the CDR3, the DNA is TGTGCCAGCAGCTTGTTGACTAGCGGGGAATCAAATGAGCAGTTCTTC. The chain has TRBV5-6 and TRBJ2-1, with 11 nucleotides matching TRBD2. The CDR3 is made up of 16 amino acids. The germline V gene encodes CDR1 SGHDT and CDR2 YYEEEE. V gave up 1 base and J gave up 7 bases; unmatched junction bases: 7. The complete variable domain, with remaining parts taken from reference TRBV5-6 and TRBJ2-1, reads DAGVTQSPTHLIKTRGQQVTLRCSPKSGHDTVSWYQQALGQGPQFIFQYYEEEERQRGNFPDRFSGHQFPNYSSELNVNALLLGDSALYLCASSLLTSGESNEQFFGPGTRLTVL.